What follows are 9 T cell receptor beta chains derived from one specimen sequenced in a study of regulatory T cells in long-lasting Graves disease. Assembly of TCR beta libraries relied on iRepertoire HTBI primers together with Arm-PCR of CDR3 regions. TCRdb reprocessed the multiplex PCR reads via MiXCR and lists one record per CDR3 protein. The table records 420,000 or so distinct CDR3 sequences, roughly 17% of them present only once. Time point: newly diagnosed GD, antithyroid drugs for less than 3 months. The TCR library was prepared using RNA isolated from PBMCs. The sample was also linked to a second study, of T cells in Graves' hyperthyroidism and ophthalmopathy.

The sequencing here drew on peripheral blood mononuclear cells (PBMCs), taken at new diagnosis, from a patient treated with antithyroid drugs. These receptors all stem from a woman younger than 35 with Graves disease.

This clonotype was seen a handful of times. The chain employs TRBV20-1 and TRBJ1-4, with TRBD1 as a possible D gene (5 bases). The CDR3 length is 14 residues. V lost 1 base and J lost 5, with 11 bases in between. Germline CDR1 is DFQATT and CDR2 is SNEGSKA (reference sequence). The CDR3 DNA is TGCAGTGCTAGAGGGGGGAATTTAAATGAAAAACTGTTTTTT. Translated, it gives CSARGGNLNEKLFF.

This chain links TRBV7-9 with TRBJ2-7; maybe TRBD1 (6 bases). The germline V gene has CDR1 SEHNR and CDR2 FQNEAQ (reference sequence). V was trimmed by 5 bases and J by 3 bases, leaving 14 bases between them. The CDR3 consists of 14 residues. DNA for the CDR3: TGTGCCAGCAGCGATCAGACAGGATTCTACGAGCAGTACTTC. It codes for CASSDQTGFYEQYF.

This clonotype was recorded many times. This chain uses TRBV29-1 with TRBJ2-1; 7 nucleotides align to TRBD2. The V gene's germline CDR1 is SQVTM and CDR2 ANQGSEA. The length of the CDR3 is 11 residues. The junction had 4 bases not matched to a gene; V was cut back by 7 bases and J by 7 bases. The CDR3 nucleotides read TGCAGCGCCCTGGGAGGGAATGAGCAGTTCTTC. Its translation: CSALGGNEQFF.

In regard to this clonotype: A read error may explain this, as a much larger clone is one base away. V is TRBV12-3 or TRBV12-4 and J is TRBJ2-5, with 14 positions matching TRBD2. This CDR3 has 16 amino acids. Losses at the gene ends were 2 bases for V and 3 bases for J; bases not matched to a gene: 2. The CDR3 DNA reads TGTGCCAGCAGTTTATTGGGACTAGCGGGAGAAGAGACCCAGTACTTC. Residues: CASSLLGLAGEETQYF.

The rearrangement links TRBV20-1 to TRBJ2-1; the D gene could be TRBD1 or TRBD2 (5 bases each). Germline V gene data show CDR1 as DFQATT and CDR2 as SNEGSKA (reference sequence). Trimming removed 6 bases at V and 8 bases at J, with 17 bases between. The CDR3 loop spans 13 amino acids. The CDR3 loop is CSAPGPAGDEQFF. CDR3 DNA: TGCAGTGCGCCGGGACCCGCCGGCGATGAGCAGTTCTTC.

Concerning this clonotype itself: The final CDR3 position lacks the conserved phenylalanine or tryptophan, pointing to a likely read error. V and J are TRBV5-1 and TRBJ2-7, with 9 bases matching TRBD2. CDR1 is SGHRS and CDR2 is YFSETQ in the germline V gene. The V gene end was trimmed by 2 bases and the J gene end by 2 bases; junction bases not matched to a gene: 2. CDR3 size: 14 residues. CDR3 loop: CASSFSSGTYEQYS. The CDR3 region has the DNA TGCGCCAGCAGCTTCTCTAGCGGGACCTACGAGCAGTACTCC.

This clonotype has just a few counts. The CDR3 here is CASSQDRGSGANVLTF. The CDR3 region has the DNA TGTGCCAGCAGCCAAGATCGAGGATCTGGGGCCAACGTCCTGACTTTC. The chain employs TRBV14 and TRBJ2-6, with D unresolved. The V end was cut by 0 bases, the J end by 1 base, with 7 bases between. CDR1 is SGHDN, CDR2 FVKESK, per germline. The length of the CDR3 is 16 residues.

A word on this clonotype: A much larger clone differs by one base, so this may be a read error. J is TRBJ2-1 and V is TRBV28, with 7 positions matching TRBD2. This CDR3 spans 13 amino acids. Germline V gives CDR1 MDHEN, CDR2 SYDVKM. As DNA, the CDR3 is TGTACCAGCAGTTTCTTTACTAGCGCCTCGCAGTTCTTC. Its protein is CTSSFFTSASQFF.

The sample holds many counts of this clonotype. The chain couples TRBV6-5 to TRBJ2-2; 9 bases line up with TRBD2. CDR3 length: 17 residues. The trim removed 2 bases at V and 4 bases at J, leaving 8 bases unmatched. Germline loops: CDR1 MNHEY, CDR2 SVGAGI. The CDR3 coding sequence is TGTGCCAGCAGTTACGGCGCGGGAGGGCCCTCCACCGGGGAGCTGTTTTTT. Translated, it gives CASSYGAGGPSTGELFF.